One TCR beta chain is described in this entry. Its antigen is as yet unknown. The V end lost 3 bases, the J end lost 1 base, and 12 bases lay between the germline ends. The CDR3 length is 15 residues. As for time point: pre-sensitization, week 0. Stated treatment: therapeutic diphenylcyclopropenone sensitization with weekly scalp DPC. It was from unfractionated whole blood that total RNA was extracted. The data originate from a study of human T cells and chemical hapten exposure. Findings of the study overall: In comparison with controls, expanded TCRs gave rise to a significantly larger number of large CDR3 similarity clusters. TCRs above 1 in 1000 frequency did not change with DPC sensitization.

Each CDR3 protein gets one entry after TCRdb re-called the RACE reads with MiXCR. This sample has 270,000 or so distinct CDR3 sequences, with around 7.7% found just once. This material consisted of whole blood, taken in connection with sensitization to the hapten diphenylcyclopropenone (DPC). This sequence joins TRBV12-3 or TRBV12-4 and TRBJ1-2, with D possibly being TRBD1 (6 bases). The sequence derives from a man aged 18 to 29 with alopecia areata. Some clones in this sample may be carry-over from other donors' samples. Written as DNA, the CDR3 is TGTGCCAGCAGTTTGACAGGAGACAGTAACTATGGCTACACCTTC. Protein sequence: CASSLTGDSNYGYTF.